This TCR beta chain was retrieved from a study of spatial heterogeneity in lung cancer. TCRdb re-called the 5' RACE reads through MiXCR, storing one row per CDR3 protein. Of 65,000 to 85,000 distinct CDR3 sequences in the sample, about 20% were seen once. Time point of the sample: sample taken at primary tumor resection. Frozen PBMC, nontumor lung or tumor provided whole RNA, which was sequenced unsorted. The donor group consisted of 55 to 85 patients who had untreated, early-stage non-small cell lung cancer. Ten or more counts support this clonotype. The CDR3 sequence is 14 residues long. V was clipped by 6 bases and J by 0 bases; unmatched bases: 8. Germline-derived CDR1 and CDR2 are DFQATT and SNEGSKA (reference sequence).

This receptor was identified in a male donor with early-stage non-small cell lung cancer. The V and J genes are TRBV20-1 and TRBJ2-7, with 7 bases that match TRBD1. Sample: PBMCs, taken at surgery. CDR3 coding DNA: TGCAGTGCCGACAGCAGGGGGAGCTCCTACGAGCAGTACTTC. Amino acid sequence: CSADSRGSSYEQYF.